This T cell receptor beta chain was recovered during a study of lymphopenia after photon versus proton radiotherapy. TCRdb keeps only in-frame clones here, not all; method: immunoSEQ multiplex PCR. In the table there are roughly 57,000 clones, 65% to 85% of which are singletons. The CDR3 spans 14 residues. Trimming took 7 bases from V and 2 from J, leaving 11 bases between them. Germline loops: CDR1 MNHEY, CDR2 SMNVEV (reference sequence). Sequencing was performed on peripheral blood, taken from a patient treated with photon-based radiotherapy. The receptor's source is a man aged 50 or older with gastric cancer. The chain combines TRBV27 with TRBJ2-2, with D maybe TRBD2 (6 bases). DNA of the CDR3: TGTGCCAGCATGTGGGGGGTCAACACCGGGGAGCTGTTTTTT. Its protein product is CASMWGVNTGELFF.